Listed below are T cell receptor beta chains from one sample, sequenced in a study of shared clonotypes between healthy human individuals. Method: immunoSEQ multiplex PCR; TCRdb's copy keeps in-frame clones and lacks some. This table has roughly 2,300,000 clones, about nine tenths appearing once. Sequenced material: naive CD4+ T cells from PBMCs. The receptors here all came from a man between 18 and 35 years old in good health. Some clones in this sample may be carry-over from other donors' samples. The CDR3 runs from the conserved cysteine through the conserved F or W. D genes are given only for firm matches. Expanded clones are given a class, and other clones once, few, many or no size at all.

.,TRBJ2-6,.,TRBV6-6,CASSYSKGRANVLTF,TGTGCCAGCAGTTACTCGAAGGGCAGGGCCAACGTCCTGACTTTC
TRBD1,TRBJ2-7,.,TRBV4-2,CASSQLTGTGGYEQYF,TGTGCCAGCAGCCAACTCACCGGGACAGGGGGCTACGAGCAGTACTTC
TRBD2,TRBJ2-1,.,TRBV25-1,CASSDGTSGNYNEQFF,TGTGCCAGCAGTGACGGGACTAGCGGAAATTACAATGAGCAGTTCTTC
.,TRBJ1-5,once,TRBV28,CASSLGRGSNQPQHF,TGTGCCAGCAGTTTAGGCAGGGGTAGCAATCAGCCCCAGCATTTT
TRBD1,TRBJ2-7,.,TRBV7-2,CASSLDGTGGYEQYF,TGTGCCAGCAGCTTAGATGGGACAGGGGGCTACGAGCAGTACTTC
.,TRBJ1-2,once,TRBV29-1,CSVGKLGPYGYTF,TGCAGCGTTGGTAAACTTGGCCCCTATGGCTACACCTTC
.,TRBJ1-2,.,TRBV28,CASSSGPYGYTF,TGTGCCAGCAGTTCGGGGCCATATGGCTACACCTTC
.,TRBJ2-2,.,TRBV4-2,CAFHGTNTGELFF,TGTGCCTTCCACGGGACTAACACCGGGGAGCTGTTTTTT
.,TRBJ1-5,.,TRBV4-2,CASSQFLGDSNQPQHF,TGTGCCAGCAGCCAATTTTTAGGGGATAGCAATCAGCCCCAGCATTTT
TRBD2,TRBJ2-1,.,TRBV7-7,CASSLLAGVAYNEQFF,TGTGCCAGCAGCTTGTTAGCGGGAGTCGCCTACAATGAGCAGTTCTTC